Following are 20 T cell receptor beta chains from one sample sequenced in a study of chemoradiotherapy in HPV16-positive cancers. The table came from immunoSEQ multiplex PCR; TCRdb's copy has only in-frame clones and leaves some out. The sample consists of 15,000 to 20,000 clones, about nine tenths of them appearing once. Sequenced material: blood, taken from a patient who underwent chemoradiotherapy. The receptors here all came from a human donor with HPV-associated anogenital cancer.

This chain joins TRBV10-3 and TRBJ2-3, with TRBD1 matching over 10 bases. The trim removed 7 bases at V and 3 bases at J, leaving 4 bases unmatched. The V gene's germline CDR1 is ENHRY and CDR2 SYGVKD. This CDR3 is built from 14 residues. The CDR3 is CAIKSDRGTDTQYF. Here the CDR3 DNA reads TGTGCCATCAAGTCGGACAGGGGGACAGATACGCAGTATTTT.

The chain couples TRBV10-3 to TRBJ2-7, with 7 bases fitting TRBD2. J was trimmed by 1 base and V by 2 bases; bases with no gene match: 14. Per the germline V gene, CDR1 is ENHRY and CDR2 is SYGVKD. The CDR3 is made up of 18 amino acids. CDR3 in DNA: TGTGCCATCAGTGAGGGGGCTAGCGGCAACCCCAGTTCCTACGAGCAGTACTTC. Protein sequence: CAISEGASGNPSSYEQYF.

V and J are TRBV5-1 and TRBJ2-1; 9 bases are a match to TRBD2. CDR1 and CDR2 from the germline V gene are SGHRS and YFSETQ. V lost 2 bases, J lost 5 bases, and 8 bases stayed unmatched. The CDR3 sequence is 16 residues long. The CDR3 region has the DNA TGCGCCAGCAGCTTCGGTTGGACTAGCGTAAACAATGAGCAGTTCTTC. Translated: CASSFGWTSVNNEQFF.

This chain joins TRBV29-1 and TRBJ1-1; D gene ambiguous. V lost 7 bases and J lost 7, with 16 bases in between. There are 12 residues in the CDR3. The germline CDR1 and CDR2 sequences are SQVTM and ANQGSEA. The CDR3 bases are TGCAGCGCTCGAGGAAGAGGGTATGAAGCTTTCTTT. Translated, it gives CSARGRGYEAFF.

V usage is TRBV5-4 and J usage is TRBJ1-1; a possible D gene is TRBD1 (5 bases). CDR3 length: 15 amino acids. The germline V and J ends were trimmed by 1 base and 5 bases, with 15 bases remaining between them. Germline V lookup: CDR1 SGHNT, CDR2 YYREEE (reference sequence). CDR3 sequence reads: CASSLQGRERTEAFF. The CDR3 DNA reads TGTGCCAGCAGCTTGCAGGGCAGGGAGAGGACTGAAGCTTTCTTT.

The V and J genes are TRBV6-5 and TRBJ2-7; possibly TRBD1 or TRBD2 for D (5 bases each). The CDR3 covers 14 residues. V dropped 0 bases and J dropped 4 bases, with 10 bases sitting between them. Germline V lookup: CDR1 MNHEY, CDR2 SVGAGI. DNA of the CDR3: TGTGCCAGCAGTTACTCGGGCAGGGAGTACGAGCAGTACTTC. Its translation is CASSYSGREYEQYF.

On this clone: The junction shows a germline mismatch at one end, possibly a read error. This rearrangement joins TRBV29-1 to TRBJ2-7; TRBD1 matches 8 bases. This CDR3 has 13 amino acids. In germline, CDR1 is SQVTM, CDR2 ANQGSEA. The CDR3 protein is CSVAGQGSHEQYF. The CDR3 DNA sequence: TGCAGCGTCGCAGGACAGGGCTCCCACGAGCAGTACTTC.

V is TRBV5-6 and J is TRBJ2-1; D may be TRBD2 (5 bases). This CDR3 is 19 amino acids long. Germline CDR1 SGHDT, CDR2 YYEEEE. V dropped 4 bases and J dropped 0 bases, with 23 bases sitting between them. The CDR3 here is CASSRIPPPGIYSYNEQFF. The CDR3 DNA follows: TGTGCCAGCAGCAGAATACCTCCCCCCGGGATCTACTCCTACAATGAGCAGTTCTTC.

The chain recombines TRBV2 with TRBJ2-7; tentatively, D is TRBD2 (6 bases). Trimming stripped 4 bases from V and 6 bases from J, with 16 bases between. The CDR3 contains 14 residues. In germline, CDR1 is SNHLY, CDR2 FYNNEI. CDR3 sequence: CASSVAGTVGEQYF. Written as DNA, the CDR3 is TGTGCCAGCAGTGTGGCGGGAACAGTCGGCGAGCAGTACTTC.

The CDR3 here is CASSLGGNTGELFF. In DNA, the CDR3 is TGTGCCAGCAGTTTAGGAGGGAACACCGGGGAGCTGTTTTTT. This rearrangement joins TRBV6-5 to TRBJ2-2, with a weak D call TRBD2 (5 bases). This CDR3 is 14 amino acids long. CDR1 MNHEY and CDR2 SVGAGI come from the germline V gene. Trimming removed 4 bases at V and 1 base at J, with 7 bases between.

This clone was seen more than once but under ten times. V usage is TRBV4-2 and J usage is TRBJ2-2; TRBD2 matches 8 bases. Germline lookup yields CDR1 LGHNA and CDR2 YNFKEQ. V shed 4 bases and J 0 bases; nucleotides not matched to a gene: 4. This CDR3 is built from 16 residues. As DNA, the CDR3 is TGTGCCAGCAGCCCACGGGAGGGGGCGAACACCGGGGAGCTGTTTTTT. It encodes CASSPREGANTGELFF.

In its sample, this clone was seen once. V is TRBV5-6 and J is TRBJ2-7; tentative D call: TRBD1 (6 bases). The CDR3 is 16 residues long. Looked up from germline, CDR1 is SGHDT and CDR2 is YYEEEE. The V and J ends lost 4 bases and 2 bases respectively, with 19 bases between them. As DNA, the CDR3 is TGTGCCAGCAGCCATTTCCGGACAGCTTGGCCCTACGAGCAGTACTTC. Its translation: CASSHFRTAWPYEQYF.

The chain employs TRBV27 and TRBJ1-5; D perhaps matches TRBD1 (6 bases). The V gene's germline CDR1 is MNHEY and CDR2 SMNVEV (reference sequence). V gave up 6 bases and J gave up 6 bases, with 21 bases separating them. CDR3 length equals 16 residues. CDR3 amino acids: CASRPSGVATPQPQHF. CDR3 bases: TGTGCCAGCAGACCCTCAGGGGTGGCTACACCTCAGCCCCAGCATTTT.

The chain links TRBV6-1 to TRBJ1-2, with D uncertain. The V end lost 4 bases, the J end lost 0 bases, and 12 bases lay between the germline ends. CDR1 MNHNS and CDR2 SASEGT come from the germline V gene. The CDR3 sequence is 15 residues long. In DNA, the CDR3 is TGTGCCAGCAGTGGCTCGAGTTGGGCTAACTATGGCTACACCTTC. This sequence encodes CASSGSSWANYGYTF.

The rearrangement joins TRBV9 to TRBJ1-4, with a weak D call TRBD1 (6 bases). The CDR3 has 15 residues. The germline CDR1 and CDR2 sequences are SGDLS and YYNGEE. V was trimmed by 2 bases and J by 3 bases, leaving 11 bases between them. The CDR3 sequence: CASSVETGPNEKLFF. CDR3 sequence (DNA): TGTGCCAGCAGCGTTGAGACAGGCCCTAATGAAAAACTGTTTTTT.

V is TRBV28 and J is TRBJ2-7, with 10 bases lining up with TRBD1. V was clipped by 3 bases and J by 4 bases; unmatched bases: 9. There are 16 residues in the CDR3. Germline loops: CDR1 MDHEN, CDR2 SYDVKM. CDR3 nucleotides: TGTGCCAGCAGTTTGGCCTTCGGGACAGGGGATTACGAGCAGTACTTC. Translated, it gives CASSLAFGTGDYEQYF.

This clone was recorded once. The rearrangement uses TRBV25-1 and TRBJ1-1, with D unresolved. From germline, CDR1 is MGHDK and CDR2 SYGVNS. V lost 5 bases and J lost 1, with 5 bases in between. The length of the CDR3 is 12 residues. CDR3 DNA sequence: TGTGCCAGCAGTCTGGGGAACACTGAAGCTTTCTTT. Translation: CASSLGNTEAFF.

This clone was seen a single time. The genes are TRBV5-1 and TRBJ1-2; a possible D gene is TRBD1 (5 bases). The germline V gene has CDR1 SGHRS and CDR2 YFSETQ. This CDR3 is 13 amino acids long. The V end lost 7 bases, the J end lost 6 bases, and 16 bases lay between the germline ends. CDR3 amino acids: CASLGSDSDGYTF. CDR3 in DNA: TGCGCCAGCCTGGGCTCAGACAGTGATGGCTACACCTTC.

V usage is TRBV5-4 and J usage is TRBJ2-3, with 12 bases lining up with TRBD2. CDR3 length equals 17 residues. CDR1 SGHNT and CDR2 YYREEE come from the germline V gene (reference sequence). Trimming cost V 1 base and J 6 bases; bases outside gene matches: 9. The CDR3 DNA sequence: TGTGCCAGCAGCTTGATCCTAGCGGGAGGGCCTGGCGATACGCAGTATTTT. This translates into CASSLILAGGPGDTQYF.

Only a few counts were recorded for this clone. The CDR3 DNA reads as TGCGCCAGCAGCTACACAACAGGGGCCCAAGGATCCTACGAGCAGTACTTC. This translates into CASSYTTGAQGSYEQYF. The rearrangement joins TRBV5-1 to TRBJ2-7; 7 positions match TRBD1. Germline V gives CDR1 SGHRS, CDR2 YFSETQ. The CDR3 totals 17 residues. V lost 3 bases to trimming and J lost 1 base; unmatched junction nucleotides: 13.